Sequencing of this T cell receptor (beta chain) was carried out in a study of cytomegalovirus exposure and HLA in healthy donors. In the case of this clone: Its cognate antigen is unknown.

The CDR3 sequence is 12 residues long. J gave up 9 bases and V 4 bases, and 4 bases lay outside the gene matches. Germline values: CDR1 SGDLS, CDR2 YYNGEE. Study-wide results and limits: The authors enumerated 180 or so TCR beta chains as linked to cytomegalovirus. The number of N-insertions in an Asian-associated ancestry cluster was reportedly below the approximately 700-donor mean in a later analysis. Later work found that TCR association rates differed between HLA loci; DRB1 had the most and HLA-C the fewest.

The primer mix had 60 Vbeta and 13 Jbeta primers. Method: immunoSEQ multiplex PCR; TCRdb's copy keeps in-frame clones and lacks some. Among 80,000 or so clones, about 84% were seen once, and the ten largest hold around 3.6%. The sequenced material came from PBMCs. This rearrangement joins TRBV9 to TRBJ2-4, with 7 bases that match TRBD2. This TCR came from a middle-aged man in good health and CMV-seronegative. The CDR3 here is CASSQTGGIQYF. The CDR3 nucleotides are TGTGCCAGCAGCCAAACGGGGGGCATTCAGTACTTC.